The 14 T cell receptor beta chains below all came from one sample that was sequenced in a study of blood T cell repertoires in COVID-19. Data came from immunoSEQ multiplex PCR; TCRdb stores just in-frame clones and leaves some out. The top ten hold about 2.3% of the sample, which has about 68,000 clones, 75% to 90% seen once. Sequenced sample: peripheral blood. Receptors originate from a human donor in a cohort sampled during active COVID-19.

The chain employs TRBV5-1 and TRBJ1-1, with 11 bases identical to TRBD1. Germline CDR1 SGHRS, CDR2 YFSETQ. Losses at the gene ends were 4 bases for V and 5 bases for J; bases not matched to a gene: 7. The CDR3 totals 15 residues. This CDR3 reads CASSKDRGRGTEAFF. DNA for the CDR3: TGCGCCAGCAGCAAGGACAGGGGGCGAGGGACTGAAGCTTTCTTT.

V gene TRBV30 combines with J gene TRBJ1-2; tentatively, D is TRBD1 (5 bases). Germline CDR1 reads GTSNPN; CDR2 reads SVGIG (reference sequence). CDR3 length equals 12 residues. The V end lost 4 bases, the J end lost 6 bases, and 12 bases lay between the germline ends. The CDR3 protein is CAWKWGAHGYTF. DNA for the CDR3: TGTGCCTGGAAATGGGGCGCACATGGCTACACCTTC.

The chain is built from TRBV7-8 and TRBJ2-7, with D possibly matching TRBD1 (5 bases). Germline CDR1 and CDR2: SGHVS and FQNEAQ. This CDR3 is 15 amino acids long. Deletions cut 1 base from V and 3 bases from J, with 13 bases between. The CDR3 reads CASSLEGERGYEQYF. The CDR3, as DNA: TGTGCCAGCAGCTTAGAAGGGGAACGCGGCTACGAGCAGTACTTC. Drawing the rest from reference TRBV7-8 and TRBJ2-7, the complete variable domain is GAGVSQSPRYKVAKRGQDVALRCDPISGHVSLFWYQQALGQGPEFLTYFQNEAQLDKSGLPSDRFFAERPEGSVSTLKIQRTQQEDSAVYLCASSLEGERGYEQYFGPGTRLTVT.

About this clone itself: Other DNA variants within this sample encode the same CDR3. The chain employs TRBV19 and TRBJ1-2; D is unclear. The length of the CDR3 is 13 residues. The ends were cut back, 6 bases at V and 7 bases at J, with 15 bases in the middle. Germline V gene sequence: CDR1 LNHDA, CDR2 SQIVND (reference sequence). As DNA, the CDR3 is TGTGCCAGTAGCCAAACGGAAAGGAGTGGCTACACCTTC. This translates into CASSQTERSGYTF.

This clone was picked up one time. The genes are TRBV25-1 and TRBJ2-7, with D perhaps TRBD1 (6 bases). Germline values: CDR1 MGHDK, CDR2 SYGVNS. This CDR3 has 15 residues. V lost 0 bases and J 6 bases, leaving 15 bases between the germline ends. This CDR3 reads CASSEYGRGVGEQYF. The CDR3 region has the DNA TGTGCCAGCAGTGAATACGGCAGGGGAGTTGGCGAGCAGTACTTC.

The J gene is TRBJ1-4, the V gene TRBV7-8; TRBD1 aligns across 9 bases. V gave up 1 base and J gave up 11 bases; unmatched junction bases: 5. CDR1 SGHVS and CDR2 FQNEAQ come from the germline V gene. This CDR3 comprises 14 residues. The CDR3 sequence: CASSLEGQGGKLFF. In nucleotides, the CDR3 is TGTGCCAGCAGCTTAGAGGGACAGGGAGGGAAACTGTTTTTT. Supplemented by reference TRBV7-8 and TRBJ1-4, the full variable domain reads GAGVSQSPRYKVAKRGQDVALRCDPISGHVSLFWYQQALGQGPEFLTYFQNEAQLDKSGLPSDRFFAERPEGSVSTLKIQRTQQEDSAVYLCASSLEGQGGKLFFGSGTQLSVL.

This rearrangement joins TRBV29-1 to TRBJ1-5; D gene ambiguous. The germline gives CDR1 SQVTM, CDR2 ANQGSEA. The CDR3 extends over 14 amino acids. Trimming removed 4 bases at V and 2 bases at J, with 12 bases between. CDR3 coding DNA: TGCAGCGTTGGAGAAGCTCAAGGCAATCAGCCCCAGCATTTT. Translation: CSVGEAQGNQPQHF.

This chain uses TRBV9 with TRBJ2-1; 13 nucleotides line up with TRBD2. The CDR3 contains 18 residues. J lost 2 bases, V lost 4 bases, and 9 bases had no gene match. Germline V gene lookup returns CDR1 SGDLS and CDR2 YYNGEE. The CDR3 spells CASSPRRTSGSAYNEQFF. In nucleotides, the CDR3 is TGTGCCAGCAGCCCCCGTAGGACTAGCGGGAGTGCCTACAATGAGCAGTTCTTC.

V gene TRBV6-1 combines with J gene TRBJ1-2; no clear D gene. The CDR3 spans 14 residues. Trimming took 0 bases from V and 8 from J, leaving 13 bases between them. CDR1 is MNHNS, CDR2 SASEGT, per germline. The DNA for the CDR3 is TGTGCCAGCAGTGAAGCGAATCTAATTTCAGGCTACACCTTC. It translates to CASSEANLISGYTF.

CDR3 loop: CASSSELDSGYTF. In DNA, the CDR3 is TGTGCCAGCAGTTCGGAATTAGACAGCGGCTACACCTTC. The rearrangement joins TRBV27 to TRBJ1-2, with D possibly matching TRBD1 (5 bases). Trimming shortened V by 4 bases and J by 8 bases, and 14 bases separated the two germline ends. The CDR3 consists of 13 residues. The germline CDR1 and CDR2 sequences are MNHEY and SMNVEV (reference sequence).

The rearrangement links TRBV4-3 to TRBJ2-3, with 7 bases identical to TRBD2. This CDR3 region has 18 residues. J gave up 0 bases and V 1 base, and 10 bases lay outside the gene matches. Germline-derived CDR1 and CDR2 are LGHNA and YSLEER. CDR3 protein: CASSQGSYAGVSTDTQYF. Written as DNA, the CDR3 is TGCGCCAGCAGCCAAGGATCGTATGCGGGAGTAAGCACAGATACGCAGTATTTT.

The V call is TRBV10-2, the J call TRBJ1-6, with TRBD1 as a possible D gene (5 bases). The CDR3 has 16 residues. Germline V gives CDR1 WSHSY, CDR2 SAAADI. Trimming removed 0 bases from V and 7 bases from J, with 13 bases in between. CDR3 in amino acids: CASSESGGRRNSPLHF. The CDR3 bases are TGCGCCAGCAGTGAGTCCGGGGGACGGCGGAATTCACCCCTCCACTTT.

The V and J genes are TRBV13 and TRBJ2-5, with 10 bases identical to TRBD2. This CDR3 contains 19 residues. The V and J ends lost 6 bases and 5 bases, in that order; junction bases with no gene match: 21. From germline, CDR1 is PRHDT and CDR2 FYEKMQ (reference sequence). CDR3 bases: TGTGCCAGCAGTACTCCCAAAGCGGGGGGGGCCCGAGGGGCCGAGACCCAGTACTTC. Translating it yields CASSTPKAGGARGAETQYF.

The chain combines TRBV5-1 with TRBJ1-2, with TRBD1 matching 8 bases. J was trimmed by 8 bases and V by 1 base; bases with no gene match: 10. This CDR3 is 15 amino acids long. Germline CDR1 reads SGHRS; CDR2 reads YFSETQ. CDR3 bases: TGCGCCAGCAGCTTGTCAGGGCAGGGGGCGCGAGGCTACACCTTC. This sequence encodes CASSLSGQGARGYTF.